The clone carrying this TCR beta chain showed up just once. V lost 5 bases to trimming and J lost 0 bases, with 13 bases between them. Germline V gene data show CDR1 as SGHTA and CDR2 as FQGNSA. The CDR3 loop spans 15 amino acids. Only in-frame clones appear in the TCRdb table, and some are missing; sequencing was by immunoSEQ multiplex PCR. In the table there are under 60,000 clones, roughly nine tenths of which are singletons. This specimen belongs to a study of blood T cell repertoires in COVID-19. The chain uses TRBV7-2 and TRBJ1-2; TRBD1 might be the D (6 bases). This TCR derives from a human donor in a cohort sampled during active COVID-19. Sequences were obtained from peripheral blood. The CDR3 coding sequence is TGTGCCAGCAGCCCCTGGACAGCTCCTAACTATGGCTACACCTTC. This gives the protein CASSPWTAPNYGYTF. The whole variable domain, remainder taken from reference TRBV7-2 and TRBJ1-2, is GAGVSQSPSNKVTEKGKDVELRCDPISGHTALYWYRQSLGQGLEFLIYFQGNSAPDKSGLPSDRFSAERTGGSVSTLTIQRTQQEDSAVYLCASSPWTAPNYGYTFGSGTRLTVV.